Sequencing of this TCR beta chain was carried out in a study of cytomegalovirus exposure and HLA in healthy donors. About the study: For the roughly 400 genotyped donors, about 79% fell within the Caucasian-associated ancestry cluster.

With regard to this clone: Its antigen is unidentified.

The PCR used 60 Vbeta and 13 Jbeta primers. Using immunoSEQ multiplex PCR, the repertoire was profiled, and TCRdb retains in-frame clones only, with some absent. This table lists approximately 140,000 clones. The junction had 11 bases not matched to a gene; V was cut back by 3 bases and J by 1 base. The CDR3 contains 18 residues. Germline V gene lookup returns CDR1 LNHDA and CDR2 SQIVND (reference sequence). Regarding the study as a whole: Under in vitro conditions, three CMV-associated chains were confirmed as specific for CMV antigens.

The sequenced material came from PBMCs. The chain links TRBV19 to TRBJ2-3, with TRBD2 identical over 9 bases. This clonotype was obtained from a woman under 30 in good health and CMV-seronegative. In nucleotides, the CDR3 is TGTGCCAGTAGTATCGAGTTCGGTAGCGGGAGTGGCACAGATACGCAGTATTTT. This gives the protein CASSIEFGSGSGTDTQYF.